The 6 T cell receptor beta chains below all came from one sample that was sequenced in a study of cytomegalovirus exposure and HLA in healthy donors. PCR used 60 Vbeta primers and 13 Jbeta primers. Generated by immunoSEQ multiplex PCR, the TCRdb table keeps only in-frame clones and is missing some. The sample includes some 200,000 clones, 79% seen only once; the top ten take less than 2%. Sequences were obtained from PBMCs. Receptors originate from a girl under 18 in good health and CMV-seropositive.

V gene TRBV6-5 combines with J gene TRBJ1-6, with 9 bases that match TRBD1. The germline V gene has CDR1 MNHEY and CDR2 SVGAGI. The length of the CDR3 is 15 residues. Trimming at V came to 6 bases and at J to 9 bases, leaving 9 bases not matched to a gene. The CDR3 bases are TGTGCCAGCAGGCGACCCGGACAGGGGTCTTCACCCCTCCACTTT. Its translation: CASRRPGQGSSPLHF.

The chain recombines TRBV6-1 with TRBJ2-1; TRBD1 matches 7 bases. The germline V gene encodes CDR1 MNHNS and CDR2 SASEGT. The CDR3 is 15 residues long. V gave up 2 bases and J gave up 9 bases; unmatched junction bases: 10. CDR3 coding DNA: TGTGCCAGCAGTGAAAGAACAGGGGATGTTGGTGAGCAGTTCTTC. Protein: CASSERTGDVGEQFF.

Here the CDR3 reads CASSLAGQGGHLSYEQYF. The DNA of the CDR3 is TGTGCCAGCAGCTTAGCGGGACAGGGGGGGCATTTATCCTACGAGCAGTACTTC. This chain joins TRBV7-2 and TRBJ2-7; TRBD1 agrees at 11 bases. The germline V gene encodes CDR1 SGHTA and CDR2 FQGNSA. Unmatched junction bases numbered 8, after V lost 0 bases and J lost 1 base. The CDR3 consists of 18 residues.

This clone was detected once. A junction end diverges from the germline sequence, so it may reflect a read error. CDR3 protein: CASSESSTAPFLF. CDR3 nucleotides: TGTGCCAGCAGTGAATCTTCGACAGCTCCATTTCTCTTC. This rearrangement joins TRBV6-4 to TRBJ2-1, with D possibly matching TRBD1 (5 bases). Germline CDR1 is MRHNA and CDR2 is SNTAGT. CDR3 length equals 13 residues.

The gene calls are TRBV10-2 and TRBJ1-1, with no clear D. This CDR3 region has 13 residues. Looked up from germline, CDR1 is WSHSY and CDR2 is SAAADI. V gave up 10 bases and J gave up 3 bases, with 15 bases separating them. The CDR3 sequence is CATAPAGDTEAFF. CDR3 bases: TGCGCCACCGCACCCGCAGGCGACACTGAAGCTTTCTTT.

V gene TRBV19 combines with J gene TRBJ2-4; 8 bases agree with TRBD1. The germline V gene encodes CDR1 LNHDA and CDR2 SQIVND (reference sequence). V lost 7 bases, J lost 9 bases, and 14 bases stayed unmatched. The CDR3 totals 15 residues. In DNA form, the CDR3 reads TGTGCCAGTATCCAAACGGCAGGGGGCTTCGGCATTCAGTACTTC. This gives the protein CASIQTAGGFGIQYF.